The 13 T cell receptor beta chains below come from one sample, sequenced in a study of PD-1 blockade in classical Hodgkin lymphoma. The protocol was immunoSEQ multiplex PCR, while the TCRdb copy is restricted to in-frame clones and leaves out a portion. The table includes 130,000 to 150,000 clones, just under 80% detected once. Exposure to brentuximab vedotin varied, and each patient had relapsed following autologous stem cell transplantation. The sequences come from peripheral blood mononuclear cells (PBMCs), collected before the second cycle of nivolumab. These receptors were obtained from a human donor with classical Hodgkin lymphoma.

This clone has ten or more counts. Here the CDR3 reads CASSLEGLAGIVKTQYF. Written as DNA, the CDR3 is TGTGCCAGCAGCTTAGAAGGGCTAGCGGGAATTGTAAAGACCCAGTACTTC. The chain joins TRBV7-9 to TRBJ2-5, with 9 bases aligning to TRBD2. The CDR3 covers 17 residues. Germline V gene lookup returns CDR1 SEHNR and CDR2 FQNEAQ (reference sequence). V lost 1 base to trimming and J lost 6 bases; unmatched junction nucleotides: 12.

The J gene is TRBJ2-1, the V gene TRBV5-4, with D uncertain. This CDR3 has 14 residues. Deletions cut 6 bases from V and 6 bases from J, with 16 bases between. Germline loops: CDR1 SGHNT, CDR2 YYREEE (reference sequence). The CDR3: CASTPWAGSNEQFF. The CDR3 bases are TGTGCCAGCACCCCCTGGGCAGGTTCCAATGAGCAGTTCTTC.

This clone was seen a handful of times. This rearrangement joins TRBV4-2 to TRBJ2-1; TRBD1 matches 8 bases. The CDR3 is made up of 16 amino acids. Germline V gene data show CDR1 as LGHNA and CDR2 as YNFKEQ. V lost 3 bases to trimming and J lost 5 bases; unmatched junction nucleotides: 9. The CDR3 reads CASSQAGTGQHNEQFF. The CDR3 DNA follows: TGTGCCAGCAGCCAGGCCGGGACAGGTCAACACAATGAGCAGTTCTTC.

The rearrangement joins TRBV7-9 to TRBJ1-5; TRBD1 matches at 7 bases. CDR1 is SEHNR and CDR2 is FQNEAQ in the germline V gene (reference sequence). J gave up 2 bases and V 6 bases, and 7 bases lay outside the gene matches. CDR3 length: 15 residues. CDR3 residues: CASSPFGTGNQPQHF. CDR3 DNA sequence: TGTGCCAGCAGTCCGTTCGGGACAGGCAATCAGCCCCAGCATTTT.

The chain recombines TRBV27 with TRBJ1-6, with D uncertain. The V end lost 0 bases, the J end lost 9 bases, and 9 bases lay between the germline ends. The CDR3 is 14 residues long. The germline CDR1 and CDR2 sequences are MNHEY and SMNVEV (reference sequence). The CDR3 protein is CASSLSSESSPLHF. The CDR3 DNA reads as TGTGCCAGCAGTTTATCGTCAGAGAGTTCACCCCTCCACTTT.

V is TRBV4-2 and J is TRBJ1-5; D gene uncertain. The CDR3 is 16 residues long. V lost 5 bases, J lost 0 bases, and 14 bases lay in between. Germline lookup yields CDR1 LGHNA and CDR2 YNFKEQ. The CDR3 DNA follows: TGTGCCAGCAGCTATTCGCGGGTAGATAGCAATCAGCCCCAGCATTTT. The encoded protein is CASSYSRVDSNQPQHF.

J is TRBJ2-5 and V is TRBV7-9; D is uncertain. Germline V gene data show CDR1 as SEHNR and CDR2 as FQNEAQ (reference sequence). The CDR3 is 13 amino acids. V dropped 6 bases and J dropped 2 bases, with 10 bases sitting between them. CDR3 DNA sequence: TGTGCCAGCAGTAATGCCCCACAAGAGACCCAGTACTTC. Translated: CASSNAPQETQYF.

In its sample, this clone was seen once. The genes are TRBV6-6 and TRBJ2-7, with TRBD2 matching 7 bases. The CDR3 runs 12 residues. Germline CDR1 reads MNHNY; CDR2 reads SVGAGI (reference sequence). With 6 bases clipped from V and 3 bases from J, the junction kept 2 bases outside the gene matches. The CDR3 DNA follows: TGTGCCAGCAGCGAGCGGGGCTACGAGCAGTACTTC. Encoded protein: CASSERGYEQYF.

J is TRBJ1-5 and V is TRBV28; D call uncertain. The CDR3 runs 14 residues. The germline gives CDR1 MDHEN, CDR2 SYDVKM. Trimming cost V 5 bases and J 3 bases, with 11 bases left between them. The chain's CDR3 is CASSPGIPNQPQHF. The CDR3 DNA follows: TGTGCCAGCAGTCCCGGGATCCCCAATCAGCCCCAGCATTTT.

V gene TRBV6-1 combines with J gene TRBJ2-7, with a tentative D call TRBD2 (6 bases). Germline values: CDR1 MNHNS, CDR2 SASEGT. CDR3 size: 14 residues. The V end lost 2 bases, the J end lost 5 bases, and 13 bases lay between the germline ends. The CDR3 reads CASSERGGVDEQYF. The CDR3 coding sequence is TGTGCCAGCAGTGAAAGAGGAGGGGTCGACGAGCAGTACTTC.

This chain connects TRBV11-3 to TRBJ2-1, with 10 positions matching TRBD2. Germline CDR1 is SGHNT and CDR2 is YENEEA. V was pared by 2 bases and J by 4 bases, with 2 bases of the junction left unmatched. This CDR3 has 15 residues. Written as DNA, the CDR3 is TGTGCCAGCAGCTTATCTAGCGGGAGTTACAATGAGCAGTTCTTC. This sequence encodes CASSLSSGSYNEQFF.

The rearrangement uses TRBV4-2 and TRBJ2-7, with 7 bases that match TRBD1. This CDR3 spans 15 amino acids. CDR1 and CDR2 (germline): LGHNA, YNFKEQ. Unmatched junction bases numbered 12, after V lost 4 bases and J lost 6 bases. CDR3 protein: CASSPGTANPREQYF. The CDR3, as DNA: TGTGCCAGCAGCCCCGGGACAGCCAACCCCCGCGAGCAGTACTTC.

This clone appeared once. J is TRBJ2-5 and V is TRBV30; no clear D gene. The CDR3 runs 13 residues. Germline CDR1 reads GTSNPN; CDR2 reads SVGIG (reference sequence). V gave up 4 bases and J gave up 0 bases, with 9 bases separating them. The chain's CDR3 is CAWTESYQETQYF. The CDR3 DNA reads as TGTGCCTGGACCGAATCGTACCAAGAGACCCAGTACTTC.